The 21 T cell receptor beta chains listed next were all sequenced from one sample in a study of regulatory T cells in long-lasting Graves disease. Time point reported: newly diagnosed GD, antithyroid drugs for less than 3 months. The TCR library was made from RNA extracted from PBMCs. According to the study, TCR beta libraries were built with iRepertoire HTBI primers and CDR3-region Arm-PCR. One entry per CDR3 protein results from TCRdb running MiXCR on the multiplex PCR reads. Of 400,000 to 500,000 distinct CDR3 sequences listed, around 14% are singletons. This sample was shared with a second study, whose subject was T cells in Graves' hyperthyroidism and ophthalmopathy.

Sequencing was performed on peripheral blood mononuclear cells (PBMCs), taken at new diagnosis, from a patient treated with antithyroid drugs. Receptors originate from a young woman with Graves disease.

In its sample, this clonotype was seen many times. At one of its ends the junction is not consistent with the germline gene, which may arise from a read error. V gene TRBV20-1 combines with J gene TRBJ1-1, with 8 bases aligning to TRBD1. This CDR3 has 11 residues. Germline V gene lookup returns CDR1 DFQATT and CDR2 SNEGSKA (reference sequence). The CDR3 spells CSTGVNTEAFF. Here the CDR3 DNA reads TGTTCGACAGGGGTTAACACTGAAGCTTTCTTT.

This clonotype has a handful of counts. This chain links TRBV5-6 with TRBJ2-1; 8 positions match TRBD2. This CDR3 contains 13 residues. V lost 0 bases and J lost 13; bases outside the gene matches: 6. CDR1 is SGHDT and CDR2 is YYEEEE in the germline V gene. This CDR3 reads CASSLASGLGQFF. The DNA for the CDR3 is TGTGCCAGCAGCTTGGCTTCGGGACTAGGCCAGTTCTTC.

This clonotype came up many times. J is TRBJ2-5 and V is TRBV6-4; D could derive from TRBD1 or TRBD2 (5 bases each). Germline V gene sequence: CDR1 MRHNA, CDR2 SNTAGT. The V and J ends lost 6 bases and 6 bases respectively, with 23 bases between them. CDR3 length equals 16 residues. CDR3 sequence (DNA): TGTGCCAGCAGATGGCAAGAAGGGACGGTGTTAAAGACCCAGTACTTC. The encoded protein is CASRWQEGTVLKTQYF.

This clonotype appeared a few times. The V and J genes are TRBV11-1 and TRBJ2-7; 7 bases line up with TRBD2. This CDR3 contains 15 residues. J lost 1 base, V lost 1 base, and 4 bases had no gene match. Germline V gene sequence: CDR1 SGHAT, CDR2 FQDESV (reference sequence). This CDR3 is CASSLGGLLSYEQYF. The CDR3 nucleotides read TGTGCCAGCAGCTTAGGGGGACTATTATCCTACGAGCAGTACTTC. The whole variable domain, filled in from reference TRBV11-1 and TRBJ2-7, reads EAEVAQSPRYKITEKSQAVAFWCDPISGHATLYWYRQILGQGPELLVQFQDESVVDDSQLPKDRFSAERLKGVDSTLKIQPAELGDSAMYLCASSLGGLLSYEQYFGPGTRLTVT.

This clonotype has a handful of counts. This rearrangement joins TRBV25-1 to TRBJ2-1; D is unclear. Germline V gene lookup returns CDR1 MGHDK and CDR2 SYGVNS. This CDR3 is built from 13 residues. The V end was cut by 5 bases, the J end by 4 bases, with 9 bases between. The CDR3 DNA reads TGTGCCAGCAGTTGGTCGACTTACAATGAGCAGTTCTTC. Residues: CASSWSTYNEQFF.

As for this clonotype: A clone one base away is much larger, so this may be a read error. The chain has TRBV5-4 and TRBJ2-1; D is undetermined. Germline loops: CDR1 SGHNT, CDR2 YYREEE (reference sequence). Trimming took 4 bases from V and 9 from J, leaving 17 bases between them. CDR3 length equals 14 residues. The DNA for the CDR3 is TGTGCCAGCAGCCCTAATTCCGCGTGGAGTGAGCAGTTCTTC. This codes for CASSPNSAWSEQFF.

This clonotype occurred a few times. This chain connects TRBV24-1 to TRBJ1-4; D is unclear. CDR1 is KGHDR, CDR2 SFDVKD, per germline. The CDR3 runs 11 residues. The V and J ends lost 6 bases and 11 bases respectively, with 9 bases between them. The CDR3 bases are TGTGCCACCAGTAGTGCCGGGAAACTGTTTTTT. It translates to CATSSAGKLFF.

The rearrangement uses TRBV5-4 and TRBJ2-7; TRBD2 aligns across 7 bases. The CDR3 sequence is 15 residues long. Germline-derived CDR1 and CDR2 are SGHNT and YYREEE (reference sequence). V lost 0 bases and J lost 5; bases outside the gene matches: 8. In DNA, the CDR3 is TGTGCCAGCAGCTTGGAGGCGGGGAGGGCCGACGAGCAGTACTTC. Protein product: CASSLEAGRADEQYF.

A word on this clonotype: A much more abundant neighbour one base away suggests this may be a read error. V usage is TRBV7-9 and J usage is TRBJ2-2; 10 bases fit TRBD2. CDR1 and CDR2 from the germline V gene are SEHNR and FQNEAQ (reference sequence). The CDR3 loop spans 18 amino acids. The CDR3 coding sequence is TGTGCCAGCTCTAGCCCTCCTAGCGGGAGAGGGAACACCGGGGGGCTGTTTTTT. Its translation is CASSSPPSGRGNTGGLFF.

This clonotype was detected ten times or more. This CDR3 is CSAPGGARGSAKNIQYF. The CDR3 DNA reads as TGCAGTGCCCCTGGCGGCGCCCGGGGATCTGCCAAAAACATTCAGTACTTC. V and J are TRBV20-1 and TRBJ2-4, with a weak D call TRBD2 (5 bases). CDR3 size: 17 residues. The germline V and J ends were trimmed by 6 bases and 1 base, with 22 bases remaining between them. CDR1 is DFQATT, CDR2 SNEGSKA, per germline (reference sequence).

This clonotype occurred many times. The chain links TRBV24-1 to TRBJ1-2; D not certain. Germline V lookup: CDR1 KGHDR, CDR2 SFDVKD. The CDR3 runs to 14 residues. With 9 bases removed from V and 4 bases from J, the gap between germline ends came to 17 bases. CDR3 in amino acids: CATAPSGWSYGYTF. CDR3 bases: TGTGCCACCGCTCCATCTGGTTGGAGCTATGGCTACACCTTC.

The chain combines TRBV20-1 with TRBJ2-7, with D possibly being TRBD2 (6 bases). This CDR3 is built from 12 residues. The germline V gene encodes CDR1 DFQATT and CDR2 SNEGSKA (reference sequence). V was shortened by 0 bases and J by 4 bases, with 7 bases between the two germline ends. Here the CDR3 reads CSAREGGYEQYF. Here the CDR3 DNA reads TGCAGTGCTAGAGAGGGGGGTTACGAGCAGTACTTC.

This clonotype was seen many times. The chain links TRBV10-3 to TRBJ2-1, with 8 bases aligning to TRBD2. J gave up 6 bases and V 6 bases, and 10 bases lay outside the gene matches. The CDR3 contains 15 residues. CDR1 is ENHRY, CDR2 SYGVKD, per germline. As DNA, the CDR3 is TGTGCCATCAGGTCCCTTAGCGGGGTCATCAATGAGCAGTTCTTC. Translating gives CAIRSLSGVINEQFF.

This clonotype was picked up a small number of times. This rearrangement joins TRBV2 to TRBJ2-5; D ambiguous. CDR3 length equals 13 residues. Trimming removed 8 bases from V and 5 bases from J, with 15 bases in between. CDR1 is SNHLY and CDR2 is FYNNEI in the germline V gene. The chain's CDR3 is CASLEPPTETQYF. CDR3 bases: TGTGCCAGCCTAGAACCCCCTACGGAGACCCAGTACTTC.

This clonotype was seen repeatedly, ten times or more. This chain connects TRBV6-1 to TRBJ1-2; 11 nucleotides agree with TRBD1. Germline assignment: CDR1 MNHNS and CDR2 SASEGT. The CDR3 runs 15 residues. With V trimmed by 7 bases and J by 6 bases, 10 bases remained unmatched. The CDR3 coding sequence is TGTGCCAGCACCTGGGACAGGGGGGATATCGATGGCTACACCTTC. Residues: CASTWDRGDIDGYTF.

This chain uses TRBV5-4 with TRBJ2-1, with D perhaps TRBD2 (6 bases). Germline CDR1 is SGHNT and CDR2 is YYREEE (reference sequence). The CDR3 covers 15 residues. V lost 3 bases to trimming and J lost 1 base, with 11 bases between them. The CDR3 is CASSSGVGSYNEQFF. The CDR3 nucleotides are TGTGCCAGCAGCTCGGGAGTAGGATCCTACAATGAGCAGTTCTTC.

This clonotype was detected ten times or more. The chain combines TRBV6-2 or TRBV6-3 with TRBJ2-1; D gene unclear. V was clipped by 2 bases and J by 8 bases, with 13 bases between them. The CDR3 is 14 residues long. CDR1 and CDR2 (germline): MNHEY, SVGEGT. CDR3 sequence reads: CASSYLLFEDEQFF. Here the CDR3 DNA reads TGTGCCAGCAGTTACCTACTATTTGAGGATGAGCAGTTCTTC.

This clonotype has a handful of counts. The chain employs TRBV7-3 and TRBJ2-7; D call uncertain. V dropped 3 bases and J dropped 5 bases, with 14 bases sitting between them. Germline CDR1 SGHTA, CDR2 FQGTGA. The CDR3 loop spans 14 amino acids. CDR3 sequence (DNA): TGTGCCAGCAGCTTCGCTTCGGGTTCCAACGAGCAGTACTTC. Translating gives CASSFASGSNEQYF. The full variable domain, completed using reference TRBV7-3 and TRBJ2-7, is GAGVSQTPSNKVTEKGKYVELRCDPISGHTALYWYRQSLGQGPEFLIYFQGTGAADDSGLPNDRFFAVRPEGSVSTLKIQRTERGDSAVYLCASSFASGSNEQYFGPGTRLTVT.

This chain connects TRBV11-2 to TRBJ2-3; weak D call: TRBD2 (5 bases). The CDR3 is 12 residues long. V lost 9 bases and J 6 bases, leaving 13 bases between the germline ends. Per germline, CDR1 SGHAT and CDR2 FQNNGV. CDR3 in DNA: TGTGCCAGTAGTATGGGAGTTGATACGCAGTATTTT. Translated: CASSMGVDTQYF.

This clonotype was seen more than once but under ten times. The chain has TRBV19 and TRBJ2-7; 10 nucleotides align to TRBD2. Germline-derived CDR1 and CDR2 are LNHDA and SQIVND (reference sequence). Trimming removed 3 bases from V and 7 bases from J; junction bases left unmatched: 6. There are 14 residues in the CDR3. The CDR3 DNA reads as TGTGCCAGTAGTATTCTAGCGGGAGAGGGGGAGCAGTACTTC. The encoded protein is CASSILAGEGEQYF.

This clonotype was picked up many times. V gene TRBV7-8 combines with J gene TRBJ1-2; D is ambiguous. There are 14 residues in the CDR3. V lost 4 bases to trimming and J lost 12 bases, with 21 bases between them. Germline CDR1 and CDR2: SGHVS and FQNEAQ. CDR3 nucleotides: TGTGCCAGCAGCTACCTTGCGGGCCAGACACCGGACACCTTC. This translates into CASSYLAGQTPDTF.